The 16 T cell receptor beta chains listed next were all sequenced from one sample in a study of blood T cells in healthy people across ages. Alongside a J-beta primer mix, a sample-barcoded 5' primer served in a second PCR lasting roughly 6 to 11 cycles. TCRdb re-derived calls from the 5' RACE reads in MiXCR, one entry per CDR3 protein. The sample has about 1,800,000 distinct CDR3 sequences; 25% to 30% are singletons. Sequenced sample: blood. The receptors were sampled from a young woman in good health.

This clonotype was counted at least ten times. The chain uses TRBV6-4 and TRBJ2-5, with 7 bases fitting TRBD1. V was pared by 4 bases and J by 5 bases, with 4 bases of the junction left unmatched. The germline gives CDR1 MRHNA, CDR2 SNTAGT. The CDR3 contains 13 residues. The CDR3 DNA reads TGTGCCAGCAGTGTACAACAGGGGGAGACCCAGTACTTC. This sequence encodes CASSVQQGETQYF.

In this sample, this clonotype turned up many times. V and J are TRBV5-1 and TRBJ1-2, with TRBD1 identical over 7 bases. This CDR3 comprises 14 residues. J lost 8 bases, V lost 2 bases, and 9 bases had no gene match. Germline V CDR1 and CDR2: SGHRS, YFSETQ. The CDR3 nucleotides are TGCGCCAGCAGCTTAGACGGACAGGCCCGAGGCTACACCTTC. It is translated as CASSLDGQARGYTF.

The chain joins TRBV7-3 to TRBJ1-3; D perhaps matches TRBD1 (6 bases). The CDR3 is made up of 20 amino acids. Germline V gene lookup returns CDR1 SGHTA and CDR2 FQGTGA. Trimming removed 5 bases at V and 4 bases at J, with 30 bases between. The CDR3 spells CASSPPHTGMGTPGGNTIYF. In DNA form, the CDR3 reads TGTGCCAGCAGCCCCCCACACACAGGGATGGGTACTCCGGGAGGAAACACCATATATTTT.

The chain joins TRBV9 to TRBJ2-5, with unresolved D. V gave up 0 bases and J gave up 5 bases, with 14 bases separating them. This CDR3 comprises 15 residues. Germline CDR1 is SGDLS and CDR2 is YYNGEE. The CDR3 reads CASSVGSHLTETQYF. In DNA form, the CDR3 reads TGTGCCAGCAGCGTAGGGAGTCACCTGACGGAGACCCAGTACTTC.

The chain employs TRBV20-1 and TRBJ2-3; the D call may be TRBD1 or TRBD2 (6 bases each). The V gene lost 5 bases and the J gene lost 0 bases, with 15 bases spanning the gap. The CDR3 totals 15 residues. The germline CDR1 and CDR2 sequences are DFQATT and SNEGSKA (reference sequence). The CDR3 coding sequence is TGCAGTGCTCCCCCGGGGGACACTAGCACAGATACGCAGTATTTT. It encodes CSAPPGDTSTDTQYF.

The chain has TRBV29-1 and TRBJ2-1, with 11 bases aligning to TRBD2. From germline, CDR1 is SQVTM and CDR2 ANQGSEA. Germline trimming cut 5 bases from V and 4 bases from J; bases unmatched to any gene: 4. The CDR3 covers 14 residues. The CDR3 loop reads CSVYGTSGYNEQFF. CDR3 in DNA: TGCAGCGTTTACGGGACTAGCGGTTACAATGAGCAGTTCTTC.

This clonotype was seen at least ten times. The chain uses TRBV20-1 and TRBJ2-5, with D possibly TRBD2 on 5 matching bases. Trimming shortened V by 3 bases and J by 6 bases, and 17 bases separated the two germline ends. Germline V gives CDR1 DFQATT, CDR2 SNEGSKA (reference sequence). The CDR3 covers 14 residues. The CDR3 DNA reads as TGCAGTGCTAGGGTGGCTAGCCGCCGCCAGACCCAGTACTTC. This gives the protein CSARVASRRQTQYF.

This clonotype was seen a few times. The CDR3 DNA follows: TGTGCCAGCACGGATCAGTTCAATGAAAAACTGTTTTTT. Translated, it gives CASTDQFNEKLFF. The chain employs TRBV7-8 and TRBJ1-4, with D hard to call. The germline gives CDR1 SGHVS, CDR2 FQNEAQ. The CDR3 extends over 13 amino acids. The V gene lost 7 bases and the J gene lost 5 bases, with 11 bases spanning the gap.

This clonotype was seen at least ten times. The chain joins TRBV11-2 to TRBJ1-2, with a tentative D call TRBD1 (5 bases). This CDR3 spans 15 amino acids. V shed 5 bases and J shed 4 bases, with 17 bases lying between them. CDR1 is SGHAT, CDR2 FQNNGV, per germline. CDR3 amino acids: CASSLVDSSVYGYTF. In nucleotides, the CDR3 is TGTGCCAGCAGCCTAGTCGACAGTTCAGTCTATGGCTACACCTTC.

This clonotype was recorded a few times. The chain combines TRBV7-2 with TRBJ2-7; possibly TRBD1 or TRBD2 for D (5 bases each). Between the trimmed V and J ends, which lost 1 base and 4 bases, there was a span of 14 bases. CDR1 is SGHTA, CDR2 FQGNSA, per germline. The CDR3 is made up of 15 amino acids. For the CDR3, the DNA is TGTGCCAGCAGCTTAGGGGGCGGGTCCAGATACGAGCAGTACTTC. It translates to CASSLGGGSRYEQYF.

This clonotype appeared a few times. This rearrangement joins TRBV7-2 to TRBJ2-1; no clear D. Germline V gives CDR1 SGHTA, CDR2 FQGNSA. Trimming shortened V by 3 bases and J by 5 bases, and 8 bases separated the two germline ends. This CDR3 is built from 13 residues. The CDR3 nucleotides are TGTGCCAGCAGCTTGGTCAGGAACAATGAGCAGTTCTTC. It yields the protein CASSLVRNNEQFF.

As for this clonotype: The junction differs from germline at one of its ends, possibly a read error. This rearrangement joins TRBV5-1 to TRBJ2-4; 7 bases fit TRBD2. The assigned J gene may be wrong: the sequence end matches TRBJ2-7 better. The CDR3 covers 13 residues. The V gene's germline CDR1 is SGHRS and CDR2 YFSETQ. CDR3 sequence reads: CTSNRGGTYEQYF. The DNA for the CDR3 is TGCACCAGCAATCGCGGGGGAACCTACGAGCAGTACTTC.

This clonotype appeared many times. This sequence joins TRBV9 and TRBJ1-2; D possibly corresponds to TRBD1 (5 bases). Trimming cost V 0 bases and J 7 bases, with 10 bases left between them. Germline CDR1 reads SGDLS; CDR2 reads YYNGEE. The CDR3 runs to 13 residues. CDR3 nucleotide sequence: TGTGCCAGCAGCGTAGAGCCAGGGAGTGGCTACACCTTC. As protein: CASSVEPGSGYTF.

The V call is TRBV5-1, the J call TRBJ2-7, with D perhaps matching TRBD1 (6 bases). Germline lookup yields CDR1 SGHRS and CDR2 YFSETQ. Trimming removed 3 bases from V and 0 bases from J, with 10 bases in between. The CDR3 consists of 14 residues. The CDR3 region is CASSWTEPSYEQYF. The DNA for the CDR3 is TGCGCCAGCAGCTGGACAGAGCCCTCCTACGAGCAGTACTTC.

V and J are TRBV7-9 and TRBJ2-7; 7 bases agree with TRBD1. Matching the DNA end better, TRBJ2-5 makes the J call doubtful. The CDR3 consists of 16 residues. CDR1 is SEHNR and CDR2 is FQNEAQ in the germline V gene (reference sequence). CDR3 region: CASCRQGLLGVETQYF. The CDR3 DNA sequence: TGTGCCAGCTGTCGACAGGGCTTACTAGGGGTAGAGACCCAGTACTTC.

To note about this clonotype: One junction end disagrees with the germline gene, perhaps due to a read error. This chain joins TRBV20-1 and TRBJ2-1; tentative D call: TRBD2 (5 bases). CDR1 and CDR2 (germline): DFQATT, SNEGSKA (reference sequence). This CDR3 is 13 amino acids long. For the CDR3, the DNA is TGCAGTGCCAAACTAGTGATCTACAATGAGCGGTTCTTC. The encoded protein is CSAKLVIYNERFF.